A single sample gave rise to the 6 T cell receptor beta chains below, sequenced in a study of CXCR3-negative and CXCR3-positive naive CD8 T cells. It was by 5' RACE with UMI labels that the TRB cDNA libraries were prepared. Each CDR3 protein gets one entry in TCRdb, which reprocessed the 5' RACE reads and gives no DNA. Its table records under 65,000 distinct CDR3 sequences. Sequenced input: memory CD8+ T cells from blood. These receptors all come from a human donor in good health. Some clones in this sample may be carry-over from other donors' samples.

The chain's CDR3 is CSARGLAGNEQFF. V and J are TRBV20-1 and TRBJ2-1; checking the TCRdb D call of TRBD2 is not possible without DNA. This CDR3 has 13 amino acids. The V gene's germline CDR1 is DFQATT and CDR2 SNEGSKA (reference sequence).

The gene calls are TRBV28 and TRBJ2-7; checking the TCRdb D call of TRBD1 is not possible without DNA. The CDR3 length is 14 residues. Germline CDR1 is MDHEN and CDR2 is SYDVKM. CDR3 residues: CASSTGTVAYEQYF.

The V gene is TRBV12-3 or TRBV12-4, the J gene TRBJ2-3; TCRdb gives TRBD1 as the D gene, but with no DNA this cannot be confirmed. The CDR3 spans 15 residues. The CDR3 reads CASSLAPGQADTQYF.

The chain joins TRBV12-3 or TRBV12-4 to TRBJ2-1; without DNA, the TCRdb call of TRBD2 cannot be checked. CDR3 length: 14 residues. The CDR3 is CARYHGLEVGEQFF.

CDR3 amino acids: CSVLDALNTEAFF. The chain combines TRBV29-1 with TRBJ1-1. Germline V gives CDR1 SQVTM, CDR2 ANQGSEA. The CDR3 has 13 amino acids.

The CDR3 sequence: CSVGGGYLYGYTF. This chain uses TRBV29-1 with TRBJ1-2. This CDR3 is 13 amino acids long. Germline V CDR1 and CDR2: SQVTM, ANQGSEA.